Listed below are T cell receptor beta chains from one sample, sequenced in a study of T-cell reconstitution after alpha-beta-depleted transplantation in children. Using its own MiXCR run on the PCR reads, TCRdb lists one record per CDR3 protein. The sample holds approximately 590,000 distinct CDR3 sequences; 10% to 13% are singletons and the top ten take 4% to 5%. The sequenced sample was PBMCs from the stem cell graft donor, obtained from the stem cell graft. These TCRs come from a human donor who donated a stem cell graft to a child with acute myeloid leukemia. Each CDR3 is given with its conserved first and last residue. A D gene is named only where the DNA matches it firmly. Clone size is stated in some rows and not others, as once, few, many or a class when expanded.

.,TRBV11-1,many,TRBJ2-2,CASSLGHTGELFF,TGTGCCAGCAGCTTAGGTCACACCGGGGAGCTGTTTTTT
.,TRBV9,.,TRBJ2-3,CASSGTRADTQYF,TGTGCCAGCAGCGGAACACGGGCAGATACGCAGTATTTT
.,TRBV7-9,.,TRBJ1-2,CASSLGAWGYGYTF,TGTGCCAGCAGCTTGGGGGCTTGGGGCTATGGCTACACCTTC
TRBD1,TRBV28,few,TRBJ2-4,CASSKQGGKNIQYF,TGTGCCAGCAGTAAACAGGGGGGCAAAAACATTCAGTACTTC
.,TRBV10-3,few,TRBJ2-3,CAISEAGTDTQYF,TGTGCCATCAGTGAAGCGGGCACAGATACGCAGTATTTT
.,TRBV21-1,many,TRBJ2-7,CAPLRDRPGTSYEQYF,TGTGCCCCTCTCCGGGACAGGCCGGGGACCTCCTACGAGCAGTACTTC
TRBD2,TRBV5-1,few,TRBJ2-7,CASSPLAGDEQYF,TGCGCCAGCAGCCCCCTAGCGGGAGACGAGCAGTACTTC
TRBD2,TRBV20-1,many,TRBJ2-3,CSARDMSTSGRVMDTQYF,TGCAGTGCTAGAGATATGTCGACTAGCGGGAGGGTTATGGATACGCAGTATTTT
TRBD1,TRBV18,.,TRBJ1-6,CASSPGQENSPLHF,TGTGCCAGCTCACCGGGACAGGAGAATTCACCCCTCCACTTT
TRBD2,TRBV28,few,TRBJ2-1,CASRPTSALVDNEQFF,TGTGCCAGCAGGCCGACTAGCGCCCTTGTGGACAATGAGCAGTTCTTC
TRBD2,TRBV9,many,TRBJ2-2,CASSLTSGRLTGELFF,TGTGCCAGCAGCTTGACTAGCGGGAGGCTCACCGGGGAGCTGTTTTTT
.,TRBV12-3/TRBV12-4,few,TRBJ2-5,CASSPRMAREKTQYF,TGTGCCAGCAGTCCCCGCATGGCGAGGGAGAAGACCCAGTACTTC
TRBD2,TRBV4-2,.,TRBJ2-2,CASSQALRVGTSGRVTNTGELFF,TGTGCCAGCAGCCAGGCTCTCCGAGTCGGGACTAGCGGGAGGGTCACGAACACCGGGGAGCTGTTTTTT
.,TRBV5-6,few,TRBJ1-3,CASTFVDGRSGNTIYF,TGTGCCAGCACCTTTGTAGACGGCCGCTCTGGAAACACCATATATTTT
.,TRBV20-1,.,TRBJ2-5,CSAREAAGRRETQYF,TGCAGTGCTAGGGAGGCGGCGGGAAGAAGAGAGACCCAGTACTTC
TRBD2,TRBV30,.,TRBJ2-1,CAWSTLLAAGRNEQFF,TGTGCCTGGAGTACGTTACTAGCGGCAGGTAGGAATGAGCAGTTCTTC
TRBD2,TRBV12-3/TRBV12-4,few,TRBJ2-1,CASRPTPGLAHEQFF,TGTGCCAGCAGGCCTACACCGGGACTAGCCCATGAGCAGTTCTTC
.,TRBV7-9,.,TRBJ1-3,CASSLLEGDSGNTIYF,TGTGCCAGCAGCTTATTGGAGGGAGACTCTGGAAACACCATATATTTT
TRBD1,TRBV29-1,many,TRBJ2-7,CSVEGQSYEQYF,TGCAGCGTTGAGGGACAGTCCTACGAGCAGTACTTC
TRBD1,TRBV6-2/TRBV6-3,few,TRBJ2-7,CASSARGTAPDEQYF,TGTGCCAGCAGCGCGAGGGGGACAGCGCCTGACGAGCAGTACTTC
.,TRBV7-2,many,TRBJ2-6,CASSLAPIGTGANVLTF,TGTGCCAGCAGCTTAGCCCCCATCGGTACTGGGGCCAACGTCCTGACTTTC
TRBD2,TRBV30,.,TRBJ2-1,CAWSGPGTSEYNEQFF,TGTGCCTGGAGCGGCCCCGGGACTAGCGAATACAATGAGCAGTTCTTC
TRBD2,TRBV4-2,.,TRBJ2-1,CASSQDWGPALAGVYNEQFF,TGTGCCAGCAGCCAAGATTGGGGCCCGGCGCTAGCGGGGGTTTACAATGAGCAGTTCTTC
.,TRBV9,.,TRBJ2-5,CASSVQTGEGETQYF,TGTGCCAGCAGCGTACAGACAGGGGAGGGGGAGACCCAGTACTTC
.,TRBV30,.,TRBJ2-2,CAWSVLGTGELFF,TGTGCCTGGAGTGTACTGGGAACCGGGGAGCTGTTTTTT
.,TRBV11-2,.,TRBJ2-2,CASTIRPGTLSGELFF,TGTGCCAGCACCATACGTCCCGGGACGTTGTCCGGGGAGCTGTTTTTT
TRBD2,TRBV9,many,TRBJ2-1,CASQEGAGGGQRQFF,TGTGCCAGCCAGGAGGGTGCGGGAGGGGGGCAACGTCAGTTCTTC
.,TRBV7-3,.,TRBJ2-1,CASSPRQSPGEQFF,TGTGCCAGCAGCCCACGACAGTCCCCTGGCGAGCAGTTCTTC
TRBD1,TRBV20-1,few,TRBJ2-1,CSARVRDRYNEQFF,TGCAGTGCTAGAGTTAGGGACAGGTACAATGAGCAGTTCTTC
.,TRBV6-2/TRBV6-3,.,TRBJ2-3,CASSLLGTFTDTQYF,TGTGCCAGCAGTCTACTGGGGACCTTCACAGATACGCAGTATTTT
.,TRBV15,few,TRBJ1-1,CATSRARGWPAEAFF,TGTGCCACCAGCAGAGCTCGGGGTTGGCCTGCTGAAGCTTTCTTT
.,TRBV3-1,many,TRBJ2-1,CASSQRGSSSYNEQFF,TGTGCCAGCAGCCAGAGGGGTAGCTCATCCTACAATGAGCAGTTCTTC
TRBD1,TRBV7-2,many,TRBJ1-6,CASSPGTAYNSPLHF,TGTGCCAGCAGCCCTGGGACAGCATATAATTCACCCCTCCACTTT
TRBD2,TRBV29-1,many,TRBJ2-7,CSVKYGLAASYEQYF,TGCAGCGTGAAGTACGGACTAGCCGCCTCCTACGAGCAGTACTTC
.,TRBV18,.,TRBJ2-7,CASSPSQVADPRYF,TGTGCCAGCTCACCATCTCAGGTAGCCGATCCCAGGTACTTC
.,TRBV20-1,.,TRBJ2-1,CSARTGTFSYNEQFF,TGCAGTGCTAGGACTGGGACATTCTCCTACAATGAGCAGTTCTTC